This paragraph reports one TCR beta chain. Antigen unknown. These data originate in a study of T-cell memory formation after mild COVID-19. Study conclusions and caveats: Cross-reactive memory apparently joined, as some responding clones appeared in pre-infection memory. Among clones contracting day 15 to 85, CD4/CD8 was balanced, whereas later expanders leaned CD4+.

J gave up 10 bases and V 5 bases, and 6 bases lay outside the gene matches. This CDR3 contains 14 residues. Looked up from germline, CDR1 is ENHRY and CDR2 is SYGVKD. 5'RACE, which relied on constant-segment primers, yielded TCR alpha and TCR beta cDNA libraries carrying sample barcodes and UMIs. One entry per CDR3 protein, called by TCRdb with MiXCR from the 5' RACE reads. The table shows tens of thousands of distinct CDR3 sequences, with about a tenth occurring only once. The receptor was isolated from a man between 18 and 35 years old who had mild COVID-19 (a few samples of this study predate the infection). Cell type and time point are not known. The chain employs TRBV10-3 and TRBJ1-6; 9 nucleotides match TRBD1. The sample consisted of PBMCs or a T cell subset sorted from them (not recorded which). The CDR3 region has the DNA TGTGCCATCAGTCCCGGGACAGGGAACTCACCCCTCCACTTT. Translation gives CAISPGTGNSPLHF.